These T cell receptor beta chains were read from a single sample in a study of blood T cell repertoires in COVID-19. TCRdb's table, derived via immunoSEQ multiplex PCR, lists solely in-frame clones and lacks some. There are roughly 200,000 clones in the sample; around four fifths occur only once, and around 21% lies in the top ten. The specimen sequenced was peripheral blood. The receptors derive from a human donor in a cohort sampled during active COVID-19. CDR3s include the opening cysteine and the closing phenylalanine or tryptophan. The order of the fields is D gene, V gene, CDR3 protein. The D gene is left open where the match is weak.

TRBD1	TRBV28	CASSPTSGGTYEQYF
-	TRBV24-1	CATSDLPTGLDTQYF
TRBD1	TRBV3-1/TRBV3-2	CASSQARQGALGYTF
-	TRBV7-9	CASSLDGGPYNEQFF
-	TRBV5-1	CASSPGGPDTQYF
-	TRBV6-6	CASKTATDTQYF
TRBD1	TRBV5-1	CASSLAGDRGLSDTQYF
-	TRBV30	CAWRKSPEHEKLFF
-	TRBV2	CASRLYTNTQYF
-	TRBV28	CASTPRGGAYEQYF
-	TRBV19	CASSMETAYGYTF
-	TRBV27	CASSLGQGSYNEQFF
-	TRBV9	CASSVATSSTYEQYF
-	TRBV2	CASKDRGPTNYEQYF
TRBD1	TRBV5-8	CASSSDRSQPQHF
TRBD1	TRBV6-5	CASSSRDRGPEAFF
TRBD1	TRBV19	CASSTGGLSGANVLTF
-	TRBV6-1	CASSEPKGMQFF
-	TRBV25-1	CASSVAGYEQYF
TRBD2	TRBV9	CASSKRGYTDTQYF
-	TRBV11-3	CASSLGTGYEQYF
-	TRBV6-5	CASSYSMGAAGNTIYF
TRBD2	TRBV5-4	CASSLTAGTRLQETQYF
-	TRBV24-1	CATSEPGVSRTDTQYF
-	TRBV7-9	CASSFPDSKNIQYF
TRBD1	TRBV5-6	CASSLTRTGNTEAFF
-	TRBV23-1	CASSLVPTAGNTIYF
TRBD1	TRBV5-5	CASSHGTGGHNEQFF
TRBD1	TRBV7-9	CASSDRGGGQPQHF
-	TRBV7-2	CASSWASSTDTQYF
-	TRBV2	CASTQWGGLFF
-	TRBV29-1	CSVPGHSVGYTF
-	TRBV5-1	CASRSRDTGELFF
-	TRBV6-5	CASGHEQGNEQFF
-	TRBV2	CASSGKLSSTNEKLFF
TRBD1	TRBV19	CASSTDRWINQPQHF
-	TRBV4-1	CASSQHQRQPQHF
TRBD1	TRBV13	CASSTWTGVNTEAFF
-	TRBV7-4	CASSSRADRYQETQYF
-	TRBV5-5	CASSFAGSTGELFF
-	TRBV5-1	CASMSENNRELFF
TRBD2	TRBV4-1	CASSQDESGSYEQYF
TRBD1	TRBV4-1	CASSQDFVGQGFQPQHF
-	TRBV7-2	CASSLGGGSYNEQFF
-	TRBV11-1	CASSLTALATAQFF
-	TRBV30	CAWNERDILQPQHF
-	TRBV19	CASQRLSYTEAFF
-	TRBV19	CASSLSQEKLFF
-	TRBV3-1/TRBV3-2	CASSQQRWAEQYF
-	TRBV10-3	CAIKRGEFGNTIYF
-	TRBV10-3	CAINDRSDTEAFF
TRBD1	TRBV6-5	CASSLGTGNYGYTF
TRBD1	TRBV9	CASSGQGSSYEQYF